A single sample is the source of the 32 T cell receptor beta chains below, sequenced in a study of regulatory T cells in long-lasting Graves disease. TCR beta libraries were built with iRepertoire HTBI primers and Arm-PCR of CDR3 regions. Each CDR3 protein gets one entry after TCRdb re-called the multiplex PCR reads with MiXCR. The data show around 240,000 distinct CDR3 sequences, with approximately 20% seen just once and approximately 15% held by the top ten. Documented time point: newly diagnosed GD, antithyroid drugs for less than 3 months. From PBMCs, RNA was extracted and then used to make the TCR library. The same specimen was also included in a second study, on T cells in Graves' hyperthyroidism and ophthalmopathy.

Sequenced here: peripheral blood mononuclear cells (PBMCs), sampled at new diagnosis, from a patient treated with antithyroid drugs. The receptor source for this set is a woman aged 25 to 39 with Graves disease.

This clonotype appeared many times. This chain joins TRBV6-1 and TRBJ1-2; D unresolved. CDR3 length: 16 amino acids. Per germline, CDR1 MNHNS and CDR2 SASEGT. V dropped 1 base and J dropped 3 bases, with 15 bases sitting between them. CDR3 sequence reads: CASSEGTIKPYYGYTF. Written as DNA, the CDR3 is TGTGCCAGCAGTGAAGGTACGATCAAACCCTACTATGGCTACACCTTC.

This clonotype was detected only a few times. V and J are TRBV27 and TRBJ2-7; D gene unclear. There are 12 residues in the CDR3. V lost 0 bases, J lost 6 bases, and 6 bases lay in between. Germline V gene lookup returns CDR1 MNHEY and CDR2 SMNVEV (reference sequence). The CDR3 spells CASSLSSGEQYF. The CDR3 nucleotides read TGTGCCAGCAGTTTATCTTCGGGCGAGCAGTACTTC.

This clonotype was seen repeatedly, ten times or more. This sequence joins TRBV11-3 and TRBJ2-1; D might be TRBD1 (6 bases). Trimming shortened V by 6 bases and J by 6 bases, and 12 bases separated the two germline ends. The CDR3 consists of 13 residues. Germline-derived CDR1 and CDR2 are SGHNT and YENEEA. The DNA for the CDR3 is TGTGCCAGCAGTGGACAGCAGTTCAATGAGCAGTTCTTC. Protein product: CASSGQQFNEQFF.

This clonotype was detected many times. The chain is built from TRBV7-9 and TRBJ1-1; D not resolved. The CDR3 length is 15 residues. Per germline, CDR1 SEHNR and CDR2 FQNEAQ (reference sequence). Trimming cost V 5 bases and J 3 bases, with 16 bases left between them. CDR3 nucleotides: TGTGCCAGCAGCGCTCGGGCCGACGGGCACACTGAAGCTTTCTTT. Amino acids: CASSARADGHTEAFF.

This clonotype was picked up many times. The rearrangement links TRBV18 to TRBJ1-2; D gene uncertain. The V and J ends lost 0 bases and 6 bases respectively, with 11 bases between them. CDR3 length: 14 amino acids. CDR1 is KGHSH, CDR2 LQKENI, per germline. This chain's CDR3 is CASSPPRDSDGYTF. The CDR3, as DNA: TGTGCCAGCTCACCACCCCGGGATTCCGATGGCTACACCTTC.

This clonotype was recorded at least ten times. The V call is TRBV12-3 or TRBV12-4, the J call TRBJ2-7, with D hard to call. The ends were cut back, 0 bases at V and 1 base at J, with 10 bases in the middle. CDR3 length: 15 amino acids. CDR3 DNA sequence: TGTGCCAGCAGTTTAGCGCCCCACAGATCCTACGAGCAGTACTTC. Protein: CASSLAPHRSYEQYF.

The V call is TRBV15, the J call TRBJ2-7, with D possibly called TRBD1 or TRBD2 (5 bases each). This CDR3 contains 19 residues. V was pared by 0 bases and J by 3 bases, with 24 bases between. Germline CDR1 is LNHNV and CDR2 is YYDKDF (reference sequence). The CDR3 is CATSRDGMWGLRGSYEQYF. The CDR3 coding sequence is TGTGCCACCAGCAGAGATGGTATGTGGGGCCTCCGAGGGAGCTACGAGCAGTACTTC. Variable domain in full (rest from reference TRBV15 and TRBJ2-7): DAMVIQNPRYQVTQFGKPVTLSCSQTLNHNVMYWYQQKSSQAPKLLFHYYDKDFNNEADTPDNFQSRRPNTSFCFLDIRSPGLGDTAMYLCATSRDGMWGLRGSYEQYFGPGTRLTVT.

This clonotype was counted at least ten times. The J gene is TRBJ1-1, the V gene TRBV7-3; possible D gene TRBD1, 5 bases. Germline CDR1 reads SGHTA; CDR2 reads FQGTGA. With 5 bases removed from V and 0 bases from J, the gap between germline ends came to 10 bases. The CDR3 is 14 amino acids. This CDR3 reads CASSRQPLNTEAFF. As DNA, the CDR3 is TGTGCCAGCAGCCGACAGCCCCTGAACACTGAAGCTTTCTTT.

The table lists this clonotype with many counts. A junction end diverges from the germline sequence, so it may reflect a read error. The V and J genes are TRBV19 and TRBJ1-5; no clear D. This CDR3 spans 14 amino acids. Germline V CDR1 and CDR2: LNHDA, SQIVND (reference sequence). The CDR3 protein is CASSLEGRDQPQHF. In nucleotides, the CDR3 is TGTGCCAGTAGTCTAGAAGGTAGGGATCAGCCCCAGCATTTT.

This clonotype was found many times. CDR3 residues: CASSQSRIGLEAFF. CDR3 nucleotides: TGTGCCAGCAGCCAATCGAGAATAGGCCTTGAAGCTTTCTTT. The chain links TRBV14 to TRBJ1-1; D remains unclear. This CDR3 is 14 amino acids long. Germline-derived CDR1 and CDR2 are SGHDN and FVKESK. V was trimmed by 2 bases and J by 7 bases, leaving 14 bases between them.

The V call is TRBV7-9, the J call TRBJ1-5; D gene unclear. The germline gives CDR1 SEHNR, CDR2 FQNEAQ (reference sequence). Trimming stripped 3 bases from V and 8 bases from J, with 11 bases between. The CDR3 sequence is 13 residues long. CDR3 DNA: TGTGCCAGCAGCTTGGGGTTTAGGGAGCCCCAGCATTTT. Residues: CASSLGFREPQHF.

This clonotype was recorded at least ten times. J is TRBJ2-1 and V is TRBV12-3 or TRBV12-4; D is possibly TRBD1 or TRBD2 (6 bases each). This CDR3 is 15 amino acids long. V gave up 3 bases and J gave up 0 bases, with 9 bases separating them. The chain's CDR3 is CASSLGGLSYNEQFF. DNA for the CDR3: TGTGCCAGCAGTTTGGGGGGCCTCTCCTACAATGAGCAGTTCTTC.

This clonotype was recorded at least ten times. V is TRBV6-2 or TRBV6-3 and J is TRBJ2-1; D possibly corresponds to TRBD1 (6 bases). V gave up 0 bases and J gave up 3 bases, with 12 bases separating them. The CDR3 consists of 16 residues. The germline V gene has CDR1 MNHEY and CDR2 SVGEGT. The CDR3 DNA sequence: TGTGCCAGCAGTTACTCGACGGACAGATTCTACAATGAGCAGTTCTTC. Translated, it gives CASSYSTDRFYNEQFF.

The rearrangement uses TRBV20-1 and TRBJ2-5, with 8 nucleotides matching TRBD2. The junction had 1 base not matched to a gene; V was cut back by 3 bases and J by 1 base. The length of the CDR3 is 13 residues. Germline assignment: CDR1 DFQATT and CDR2 SNEGSKA (reference sequence). DNA of the CDR3: TGCAGTGCTAGCGGGGGGGGCCAAGAGACCCAGTACTTC. It is translated as CSASGGGQETQYF.

In this sample, this clonotype turned up many times. The V call is TRBV20-1, the J call TRBJ1-1, with TRBD1 matching over 8 bases. CDR1 and CDR2 from the germline V gene are DFQATT and SNEGSKA (reference sequence). V dropped 4 bases and J dropped 5; count of bases not matched to a gene: 6. This CDR3 comprises 13 residues. Here the CDR3 reads CSANVQGVTEAFF. The CDR3, as DNA: TGCAGTGCTAACGTACAGGGGGTGACTGAAGCTTTCTTT.

This clonotype was recorded once. CDR3 protein: CASSQFGAGGAYEQYF. The CDR3 DNA reads as TGTGCCAGCAGCCAATTTGGGGCGGGGGGGGCCTACGAGCAGTACTTC. The chain joins TRBV5-4 to TRBJ2-7, with 9 bases identical to TRBD2. From germline, CDR1 is SGHNT and CDR2 YYREEE (reference sequence). CDR3 length: 16 amino acids. The ends lost 4 bases at V and 2 bases at J; junction bases unmatched: 10. The complete variable domain, with remaining parts taken from reference TRBV5-4 and TRBJ2-7, reads ETGVTQSPTHLIKTRGQQVTLRCSSQSGHNTVSWYQQALGQGPQFIFQYYREEENGRGNFPPRFSGLQFPNYSSELNVNALELDDSALYLCASSQFGAGGAYEQYFGPGTRLTVT.

The sample holds a few counts of this clonotype. J is TRBJ2-2 and V is TRBV18; D uncertain. Trimming cost V 2 bases and J 6 bases, with 16 bases left between them. The CDR3 is 16 amino acids. CDR1 is KGHSH and CDR2 is LQKENI in the germline V gene. CDR3 amino acids: CASSPIVPGQAGELFF. The CDR3 region has the DNA TGTGCCAGCTCACCAATAGTGCCAGGTCAAGCCGGGGAGCTGTTTTTT.

In this sample, this clonotype turned up once. The J gene is TRBJ2-7, the V gene TRBV11-2; TRBD1 matches 11 bases. Per the germline V gene, CDR1 is SGHAT and CDR2 is FQNNGV. Trimming cost V 5 bases and J 3 bases; bases outside gene matches: 18. CDR3 length equals 19 residues. The CDR3 region is CASSQERTGGLNVLYEQYF. The CDR3, as DNA: TGTGCCAGCAGCCAAGAGAGGACAGGGGGCCTCAACGTCCTCTACGAGCAGTACTTC.

This clonotype was counted at least ten times. The gene calls are TRBV6-1 and TRBJ2-7, with 8 bases fitting TRBD2. V lost 6 bases to trimming and J lost 0 bases; unmatched junction nucleotides: 7. This CDR3 comprises 15 residues. Germline V lookup: CDR1 MNHNS, CDR2 SASEGT. The DNA for the CDR3 is TGTGCCAGCAGCGATCGACTAGCGAACTCCTACGAGCAGTACTTC. Protein: CASSDRLANSYEQYF.

This clonotype has ten or more counts. The chain carries TRBV3-1 and TRBJ1-1; TRBD1 might be the D (6 bases). Trimming removed 1 base from V and 7 bases from J, with 7 bases in between. This CDR3 spans 12 amino acids. Germline V gene data show CDR1 as LGHDT and CDR2 as YNNKEL (reference sequence). The CDR3 loop reads CASSQVDSEAFF. The CDR3 DNA sequence: TGTGCCAGCAGCCAAGTGGACAGTGAAGCTTTCTTT.

This clonotype was recorded many times. The gene calls are TRBV12-3 or TRBV12-4 and TRBJ2-3, with 12 bases fitting TRBD2. The CDR3 length is 16 residues. V shed 6 bases and J 4 bases; nucleotides not matched to a gene: 8. The CDR3 here is CASRPLAGGPADTQYF. For the CDR3, the DNA is TGTGCCAGCAGACCCCTAGCGGGGGGGCCTGCAGATACGCAGTATTTT.

The J gene is TRBJ2-3, the V gene TRBV4-2, with 8 bases that match TRBD2. V lost 0 bases to trimming and J lost 2 bases; unmatched junction nucleotides: 7. In germline, CDR1 is LGHNA, CDR2 YNFKEQ. CDR3 length: 17 amino acids. The CDR3 sequence is CASSQEASGGYTDTQYF. DNA of the CDR3: TGTGCCAGCAGCCAAGAGGCGAGCGGGGGTTACACAGATACGCAGTATTTT.

This clonotype came up many times. This rearrangement joins TRBV24-1 to TRBJ1-1, with D tentatively TRBD1 (5 bases). Germline V gene sequence: CDR1 KGHDR, CDR2 SFDVKD. The CDR3 runs 17 residues. The V end was cut by 5 bases, the J end by 0 bases, with 18 bases between. The CDR3 DNA is TGTGCCACCAGTGCCTCTTGCTGGGGCCTTATGAACACTGAAGCTTTCTTT. Protein product: CATSASCWGLMNTEAFF.

This clonotype was seen a single time. The rearrangement links TRBV18 to TRBJ1-1, with 10 nucleotides matching TRBD1. The V gene's germline CDR1 is KGHSH and CDR2 LQKENI. CDR3 length: 14 amino acids. With V trimmed by 8 bases and J by 4 bases, 7 bases remained unmatched. The CDR3 coding sequence is TGTGCCAGCACCCCGGACAGGGGGGGCACTGAAGCTTTCTTT. Amino acids: CASTPDRGGTEAFF.

Ten or more counts support this clonotype. The V and J genes are TRBV7-2 and TRBJ1-5, with 9 nucleotides matching TRBD1. This CDR3 spans 16 amino acids. Germline V CDR1 and CDR2: SGHTA, FQGNSA. The ends lost 6 bases at V and 5 bases at J; junction bases unmatched: 11. DNA for the CDR3: TGTGCCAGCAGTCTTCACGGACAGGGGTCTTATCAGCCCCAGCATTTT. It is translated as CASSLHGQGSYQPQHF.

This clonotype was detected ten times or more. The chain is built from TRBV7-8 and TRBJ2-7, with a tentative D call TRBD2 (5 bases). Germline V gene data show CDR1 as SGHVS and CDR2 as FQNEAQ. Trimming took 2 bases from V and 5 from J, leaving 13 bases between them. The CDR3 runs 14 residues. CDR3 loop: CASSLSRGAHEQYF. The CDR3 region has the DNA TGTGCCAGCAGCTTAAGTCGGGGTGCCCACGAGCAGTACTTC. The full variable domain, with the rest looked up from reference TRBV7-8 and TRBJ2-7, is GAGVSQSPRYKVAKRGQDVALRCDPISGHVSLFWYQQALGQGPEFLTYFQNEAQLDKSGLPSDRFFAERPEGSVSTLKIQRTQQEDSAVYLCASSLSRGAHEQYFGPGTRLTVT.

This clonotype was picked up many times. The chain uses TRBV11-3 and TRBJ2-2; tentatively, D is TRBD1 (5 bases). Looked up from germline, CDR1 is SGHNT and CDR2 is YENEEA. Trimming took off 6 bases at V and 5 bases at J, with 13 bases between the two ends. CDR3 size: 14 residues. CDR3 nucleotide sequence: TGTGCCAGCAGACGGACACCTCTGACCGGGGAGCTGTTTTTT. This codes for CASRRTPLTGELFF.

The chain is built from TRBV28 and TRBJ2-7; 7 bases line up with TRBD2. The J segment lost 3 bases and the V segment lost 1 base, leaving 6 bases of the junction unmatched. The CDR3 is 15 residues long. The V gene's germline CDR1 is MDHEN and CDR2 SYDVKM. The DNA of the CDR3 is TGTGCCAGCAGTTTATCCCGGGACTACCTCTACGAGCAGTACTTC. It is translated as CASSLSRDYLYEQYF.

This clonotype was detected many times. CDR3 loop: CASSPPAAEAFF. The CDR3 DNA is TGTGCCAGCAGTCCCCCTGCGGCTGAAGCTTTCTTT. J is TRBJ1-1 and V is TRBV2; no definite D call. There are 12 residues in the CDR3. Trimming pared 5 bases from V and 6 bases from J, leaving 10 bases between. Germline V gene data show CDR1 as SNHLY and CDR2 as FYNNEI. Drawing the rest from reference TRBV2 and TRBJ1-1, the complete variable domain is EPEVTQTPSHQVTQMGQEVILRCVPISNHLYFYWYRQILGQKVEFLVSFYNNEISEKSEIFDDQFSVERPDGSNFTLKIRSTKLEDSAMYFCASSPPAAEAFFGQGTRLTVV.

In its sample, this clonotype was seen many times. The gene calls are TRBV2 and TRBJ2-7; the D gene is possibly TRBD1 (6 bases). Germline CDR1 reads SNHLY; CDR2 reads FYNNEI. The CDR3 has 13 amino acids. V lost 6 bases to trimming and J lost 4 bases, with 13 bases between them. Written as DNA, the CDR3 is TGTGCCAGCAGGGGAGACAGGAGATACGAGCAGTACTTC. Its translation: CASRGDRRYEQYF.

This clonotype has only a few counts. A much more abundant neighbour one base away suggests this may be a read error. The CDR3 nucleotides read TGTGCCAGCAGTGGACTAGCGGGGGGGCAAGGCGAGCAGTACTTC. Protein: CASSGLAGGQGEQYF. This chain uses TRBV6-1 with TRBJ2-7; 14 positions agree with TRBD2. The germline V gene encodes CDR1 MNHNS and CDR2 SASEGT. J was trimmed by 6 bases and V by 4 bases; bases with no gene match: 5. The length of the CDR3 is 15 residues.

As regards this clonotype: Being one base from a much bigger clone, this may be a read error. The conserved final phenylalanine or tryptophan is absent from the CDR3, which likely points to a read error. The rearrangement uses TRBV6-1 and TRBJ1-3, with D perhaps TRBD1 (5 bases). This CDR3 region has 15 residues. Trimming shortened V by 10 bases and J by 0 bases, and 16 bases separated the two germline ends. CDR1 MNHNS and CDR2 SASEGT come from the germline V gene. The CDR3 spells CANWGDQSSGNTIYS. Written as DNA, the CDR3 is TGTGCCAACTGGGGGGACCAAAGCTCTGGAAACACCATATATTCT.